This T cell receptor (beta chain) was recovered during a study of regulatory T cells in long-lasting Graves disease. Study findings and constraints: Persistent disease was associated with favored TRBV28 usage and with favored use of TRBJ1-2 and TRBJ2-5.

From germline, CDR1 is SGHNT and CDR2 YYREEE (reference sequence). V shed 2 bases, J shed 6 bases, and the junction held 11 bases outside the gene matches. The length of the CDR3 is 15 residues. Building the TCR beta libraries relied on iRepertoire HTBI primers, and CDR3 regions underwent Arm-PCR. TCRdb used MiXCR to reprocess the multiplex PCR reads, holding one entry per CDR3 protein. The sample shows roughly 610,000 distinct CDR3 sequences, 15% to 20% of them seen only once. Comment on this clonotype: The antigen remains unidentified.

Time point of the sample: newly diagnosed GD, antithyroid drugs for less than 3 months. Extracted PBMC RNA gave rise to the TCR library. Separately, the same data were catalogued under a study of T cells in Graves' hyperthyroidism and ophthalmopathy. That investigation notes: Subjects aged 18 to 65 presented with newly diagnosed hyperthyroidism of less than 2 months' duration.

This material consisted of peripheral blood mononuclear cells (PBMCs), taken at new diagnosis, from a patient treated with antithyroid drugs. The clonotype originates from a woman in her 30s with Graves disease. This chain joins TRBV5-4 and TRBJ2-7, with 7 bases lining up with TRBD1. This CDR3 reads CASSFERGRVGEQYF. In DNA form, the CDR3 reads TGTGCCAGCAGCTTCGAGAGGGGGCGAGTCGGCGAGCAGTACTTC.